The clone carrying this T cell receptor beta chain was detected a few times. Its antigen is as yet unknown. The CDR3 runs to 14 residues. The V gene's germline CDR1 is SGHTA and CDR2 FQGNSA. Trimming took 5 bases from V and 8 from J; bases not matched to a gene: 7. This entry is derived from a study of regulatory T cells in long-lasting Graves disease. Study-wide results and caveats: TRBV28, TRBJ1-2 and TRBJ2-5 emerged as the favored segments in persistent disease.

Libraries of TCR beta came from iRepertoire HTBI primers plus Arm-PCR of CDR3 regions. TCRdb redid the calling of the multiplex PCR reads with MiXCR, one entry per CDR3 protein. Seen here are approximately 380,000 distinct CDR3 sequences, about a fifth observed once, and the top ten hold 20%. This sample's time point: persistent/refractory GD, antithyroid drugs over 5 years with positive TRAb. Extracted RNA from PBMCs served as the source of the TCR library. Approximately 9 milliliters of peripheral blood went into EDTA tubes. This rearrangement joins TRBV7-2 to TRBJ1-3, with 9 bases fitting TRBD1. The sequencing used peripheral blood mononuclear cells (PBMCs), collected when the disease was refractory, from a patient treated with antithyroid drugs. This clonotype was obtained from a female donor with Graves disease. CDR3 sequence reads: CASSPGTGSDTIYF. For the CDR3, the DNA is TGTGCCAGCAGCCCCGGGACAGGGTCCGACACCATATATTTT.